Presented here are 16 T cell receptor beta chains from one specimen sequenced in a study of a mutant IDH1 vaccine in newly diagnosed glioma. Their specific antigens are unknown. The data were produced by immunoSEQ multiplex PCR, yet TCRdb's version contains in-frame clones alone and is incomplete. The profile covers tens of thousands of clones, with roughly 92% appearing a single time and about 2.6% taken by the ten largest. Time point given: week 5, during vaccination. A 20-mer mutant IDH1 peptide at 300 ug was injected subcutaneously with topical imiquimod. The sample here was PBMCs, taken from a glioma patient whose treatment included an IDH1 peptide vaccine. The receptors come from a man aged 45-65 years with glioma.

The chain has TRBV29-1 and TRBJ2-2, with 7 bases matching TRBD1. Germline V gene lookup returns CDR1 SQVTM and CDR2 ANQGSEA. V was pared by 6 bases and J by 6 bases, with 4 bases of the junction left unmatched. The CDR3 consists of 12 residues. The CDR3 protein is CSVGQVSGELFF. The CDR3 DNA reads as TGCAGCGTAGGACAGGTTTCCGGGGAGCTGTTTTTT.

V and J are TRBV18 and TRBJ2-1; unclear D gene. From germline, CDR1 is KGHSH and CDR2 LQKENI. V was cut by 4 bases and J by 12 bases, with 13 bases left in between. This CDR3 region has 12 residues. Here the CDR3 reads CASSLDSTGQFF. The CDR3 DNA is TGTGCCAGCTCACTTGACTCAACGGGGCAGTTCTTC.

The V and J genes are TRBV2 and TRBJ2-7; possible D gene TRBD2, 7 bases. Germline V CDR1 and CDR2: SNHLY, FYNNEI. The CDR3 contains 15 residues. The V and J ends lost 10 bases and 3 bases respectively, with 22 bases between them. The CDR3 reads CATHSGGRENYEQYF. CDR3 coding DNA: TGTGCCACCCATTCGGGGGGCAGGGAGAACTACGAGCAGTACTTC.

CDR3 protein: CASSVLAGGNNEQFF. CDR3 bases: TGTGCCAGCAGTGTACTAGCGGGAGGAAACAATGAGCAGTTCTTC. V and J are TRBV6-1 and TRBJ2-1; TRBD2 aligns across 12 bases. Germline CDR1 reads MNHNS; CDR2 reads SASEGT. J gave up 5 bases and V 4 bases, and 3 bases lay outside the gene matches. The CDR3 spans 15 residues.

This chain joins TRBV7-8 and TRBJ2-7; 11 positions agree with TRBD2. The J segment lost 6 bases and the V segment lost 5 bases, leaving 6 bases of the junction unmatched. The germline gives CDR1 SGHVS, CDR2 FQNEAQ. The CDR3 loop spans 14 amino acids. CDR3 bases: TGTGCCAGCAGCGCTACTAGCGGGGGCCGCGAGCAGTACTTC. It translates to CASSATSGGREQYF. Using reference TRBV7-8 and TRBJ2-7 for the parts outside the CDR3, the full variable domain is GAGVSQSPRYKVAKRGQDVALRCDPISGHVSLFWYQQALGQGPEFLTYFQNEAQLDKSGLPSDRFFAERPEGSVSTLKIQRTQQEDSAVYLCASSATSGGREQYFGPGTRLTVT.

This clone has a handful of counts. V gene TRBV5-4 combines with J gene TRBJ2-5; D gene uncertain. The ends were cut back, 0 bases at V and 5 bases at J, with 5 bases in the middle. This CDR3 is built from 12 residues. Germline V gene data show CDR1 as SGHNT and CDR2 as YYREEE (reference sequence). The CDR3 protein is CASSLEEETQYF. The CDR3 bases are TGTGCCAGCAGCTTGGAGGAGGAGACCCAGTACTTC.

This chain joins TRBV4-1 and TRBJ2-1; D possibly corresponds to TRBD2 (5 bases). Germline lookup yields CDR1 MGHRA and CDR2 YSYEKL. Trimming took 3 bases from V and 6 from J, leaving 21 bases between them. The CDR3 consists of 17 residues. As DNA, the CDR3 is TGCGCCAGCAGCCAGAAGCCCCTAGCTAGCCCATTCAATGAGCAGTTCTTC. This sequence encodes CASSQKPLASPFNEQFF.

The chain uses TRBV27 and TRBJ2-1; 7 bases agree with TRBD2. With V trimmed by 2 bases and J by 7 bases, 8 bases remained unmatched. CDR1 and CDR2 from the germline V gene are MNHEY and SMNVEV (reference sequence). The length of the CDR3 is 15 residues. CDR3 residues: CASSLPGLGGNEQFF. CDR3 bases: TGTGCCAGCAGTTTACCAGGGTTGGGGGGGAATGAGCAGTTCTTC.

The CDR3 is CASSPRDRDSNQPQHF. DNA for the CDR3: TGTGCCAGCAGTCCTCGGGACAGGGATAGCAATCAGCCCCAGCATTTT. J is TRBJ1-5 and V is TRBV6-7; 9 bases agree with TRBD1. TRBV6-7 qualifies as an ORF whose function is uncertain. The CDR3 length is 16 residues. V was pared by 5 bases and J by 0 bases, with 5 bases of the junction left unmatched.

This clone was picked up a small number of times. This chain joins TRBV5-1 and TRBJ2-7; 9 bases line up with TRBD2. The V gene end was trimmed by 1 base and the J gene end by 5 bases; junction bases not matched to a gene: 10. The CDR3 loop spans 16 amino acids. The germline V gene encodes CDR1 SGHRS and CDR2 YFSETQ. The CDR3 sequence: CASSLNPGGRGHEQYF. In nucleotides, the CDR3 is TGCGCCAGCAGCTTGAATCCGGGCGGGAGGGGCCACGAGCAGTACTTC.

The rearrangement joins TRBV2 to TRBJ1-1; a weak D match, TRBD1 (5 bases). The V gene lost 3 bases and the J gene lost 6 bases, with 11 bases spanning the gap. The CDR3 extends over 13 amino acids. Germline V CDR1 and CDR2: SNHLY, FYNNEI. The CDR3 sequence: CASSEEGYAEAFF. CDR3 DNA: TGTGCCAGCAGTGAGGAGGGGTATGCTGAAGCTTTCTTT.

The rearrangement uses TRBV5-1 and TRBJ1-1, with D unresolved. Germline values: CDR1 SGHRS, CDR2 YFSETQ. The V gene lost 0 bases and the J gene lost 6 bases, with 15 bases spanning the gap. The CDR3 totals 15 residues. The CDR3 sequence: CASSLGRPVDAEAFF. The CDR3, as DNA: TGCGCCAGCAGCTTGGGAAGGCCAGTCGATGCTGAAGCTTTCTTT.

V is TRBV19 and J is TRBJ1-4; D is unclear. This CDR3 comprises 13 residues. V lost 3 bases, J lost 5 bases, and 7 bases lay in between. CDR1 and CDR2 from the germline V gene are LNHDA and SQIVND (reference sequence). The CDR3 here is CASSIVRNEKLFF. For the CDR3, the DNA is TGTGCCAGTAGTATCGTGAGGAATGAAAAACTGTTTTTT.

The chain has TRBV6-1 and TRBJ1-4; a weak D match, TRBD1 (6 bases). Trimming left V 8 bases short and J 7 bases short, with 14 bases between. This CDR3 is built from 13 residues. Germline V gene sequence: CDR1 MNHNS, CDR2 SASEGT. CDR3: CASGGGAGEKLFF. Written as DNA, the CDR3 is TGTGCCAGCGGTGGGGGGGCGGGTGAAAAACTGTTTTTT.

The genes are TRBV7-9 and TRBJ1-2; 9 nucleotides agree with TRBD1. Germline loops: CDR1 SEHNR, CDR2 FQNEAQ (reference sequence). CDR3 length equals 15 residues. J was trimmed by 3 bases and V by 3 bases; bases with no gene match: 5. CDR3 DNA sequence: TGTGCCAGCAGCTTTACCGGGACAGGGTACTATGGCTACACCTTC. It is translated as CASSFTGTGYYGYTF. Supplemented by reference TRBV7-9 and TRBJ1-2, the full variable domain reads DTGVSQNPRHKITKRGQNVTFRCDPISEHNRLYWYRQTLGQGPEFLTYFQNEAQLEKSRLLSDRFSAERPKGSFSTLEIQRTEQGDSAMYLCASSFTGTGYYGYTFGSGTRLTVV.

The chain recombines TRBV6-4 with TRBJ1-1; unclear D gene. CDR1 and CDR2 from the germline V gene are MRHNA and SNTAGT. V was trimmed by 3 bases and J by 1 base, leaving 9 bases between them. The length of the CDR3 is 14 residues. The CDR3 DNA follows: TGTGCCAGCAGTGAGGGGAGGGAGAACACTGAAGCTTTCTTT. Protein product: CASSEGRENTEAFF.